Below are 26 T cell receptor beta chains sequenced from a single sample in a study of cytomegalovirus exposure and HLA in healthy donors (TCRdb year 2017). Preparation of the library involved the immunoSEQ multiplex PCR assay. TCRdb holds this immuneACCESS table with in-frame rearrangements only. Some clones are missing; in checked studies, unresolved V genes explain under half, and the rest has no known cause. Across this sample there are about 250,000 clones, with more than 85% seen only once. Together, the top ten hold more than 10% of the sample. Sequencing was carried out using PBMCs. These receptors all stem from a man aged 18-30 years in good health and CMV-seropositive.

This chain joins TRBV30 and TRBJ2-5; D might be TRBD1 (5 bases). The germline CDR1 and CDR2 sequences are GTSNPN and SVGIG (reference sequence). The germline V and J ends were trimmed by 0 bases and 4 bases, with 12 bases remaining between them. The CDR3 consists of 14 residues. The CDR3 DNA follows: TGTGCCTGGAGTGTAAAGTCAGGGTCAGAGACCCAGTACTTC. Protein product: CAWSVKSGSETQYF.

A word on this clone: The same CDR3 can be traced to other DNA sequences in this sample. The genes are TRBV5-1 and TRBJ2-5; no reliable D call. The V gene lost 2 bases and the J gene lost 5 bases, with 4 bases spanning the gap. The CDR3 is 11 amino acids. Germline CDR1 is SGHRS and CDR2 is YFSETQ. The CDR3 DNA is TGCGCCAGCAGCTTTGGGGAGACCCAGTACTTC. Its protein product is CASSFGETQYF.

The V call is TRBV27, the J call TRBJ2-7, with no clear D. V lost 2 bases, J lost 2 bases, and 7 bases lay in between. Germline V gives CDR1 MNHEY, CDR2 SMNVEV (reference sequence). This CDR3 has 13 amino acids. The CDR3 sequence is CASSLTQAYEQYF. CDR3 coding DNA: TGTGCCAGCAGTTTAACACAAGCCTACGAGCAGTACTTC.

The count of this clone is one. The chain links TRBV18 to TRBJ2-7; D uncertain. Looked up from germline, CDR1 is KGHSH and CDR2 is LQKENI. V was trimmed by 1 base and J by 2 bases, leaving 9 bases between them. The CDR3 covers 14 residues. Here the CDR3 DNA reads TGTGCCAGCTCACCACGTGCAGGCCCCTACGAGCAGTACTTC. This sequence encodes CASSPRAGPYEQYF.

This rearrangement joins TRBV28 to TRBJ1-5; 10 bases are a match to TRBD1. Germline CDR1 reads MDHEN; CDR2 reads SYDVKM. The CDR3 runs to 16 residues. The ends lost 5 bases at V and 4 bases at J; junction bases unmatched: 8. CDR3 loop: CASSLTGGISNQPQHF. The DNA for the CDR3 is TGTGCCAGCAGTCTGACAGGGGGCATATCAAATCAGCCCCAGCATTTT.

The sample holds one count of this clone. In DNA, the CDR3 is TGTGCCAGCAGCTTGGAAGGGGTACCAGGCAATGAGCAGTTCTTC. It yields the protein CASSLEGVPGNEQFF. The rearrangement joins TRBV5-5 to TRBJ2-1, with TRBD1 as a possible D gene (5 bases). Trimming removed 0 bases at V and 6 bases at J, with 13 bases between. This CDR3 comprises 15 residues. Germline V gene lookup returns CDR1 SGHKS and CDR2 YYEKEE (reference sequence).

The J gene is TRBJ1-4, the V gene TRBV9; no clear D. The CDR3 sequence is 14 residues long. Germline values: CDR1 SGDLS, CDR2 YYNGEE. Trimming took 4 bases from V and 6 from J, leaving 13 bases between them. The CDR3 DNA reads TGTGCCAGCAGCACCGGGATAGGAGATGAAAAACTGTTTTTT. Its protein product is CASSTGIGDEKLFF.

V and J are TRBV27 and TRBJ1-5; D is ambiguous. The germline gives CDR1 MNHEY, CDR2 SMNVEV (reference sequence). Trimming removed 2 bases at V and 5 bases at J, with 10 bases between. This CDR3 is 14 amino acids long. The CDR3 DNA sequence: TGTGCCAGCAGTTTACAAGGGTCTGATCAGCCCCAGCATTTT. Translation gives CASSLQGSDQPQHF.

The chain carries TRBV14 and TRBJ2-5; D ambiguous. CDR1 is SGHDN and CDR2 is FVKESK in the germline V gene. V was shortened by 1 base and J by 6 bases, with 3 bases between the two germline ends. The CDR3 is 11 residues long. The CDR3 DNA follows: TGTGCCAGCAGCCAAGCCCAGACCCAGTACTTC. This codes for CASSQAQTQYF.

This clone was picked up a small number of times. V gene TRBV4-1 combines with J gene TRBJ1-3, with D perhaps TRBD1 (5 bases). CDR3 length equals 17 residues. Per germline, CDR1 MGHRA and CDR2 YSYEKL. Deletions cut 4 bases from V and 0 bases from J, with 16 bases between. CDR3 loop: CASSRAGLVLSGNTIYF. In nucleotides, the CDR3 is TGCGCCAGCAGCCGGGCAGGGCTCGTCCTCTCTGGAAACACCATATATTTT.

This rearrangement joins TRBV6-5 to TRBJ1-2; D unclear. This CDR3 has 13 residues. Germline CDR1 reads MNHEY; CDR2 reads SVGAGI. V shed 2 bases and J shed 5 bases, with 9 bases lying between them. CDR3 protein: CASSYGPEYGYTF. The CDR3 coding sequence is TGTGCCAGCAGTTACGGTCCGGAGTATGGCTACACCTTC.

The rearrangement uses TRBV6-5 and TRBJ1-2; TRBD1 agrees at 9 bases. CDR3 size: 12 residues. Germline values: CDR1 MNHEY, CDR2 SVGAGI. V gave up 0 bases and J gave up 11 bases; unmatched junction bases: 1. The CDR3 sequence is CASSYSGTGYTF. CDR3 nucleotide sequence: TGTGCCAGCAGTTACTCTGGGACAGGGTACACCTTC.

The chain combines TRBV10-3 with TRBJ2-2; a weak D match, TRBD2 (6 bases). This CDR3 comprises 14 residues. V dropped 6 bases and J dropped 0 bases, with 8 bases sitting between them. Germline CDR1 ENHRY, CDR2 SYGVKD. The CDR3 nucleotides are TGTGCCATCAGGCCTAGCGCGAACACCGGGGAGCTGTTTTTT. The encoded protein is CAIRPSANTGELFF.

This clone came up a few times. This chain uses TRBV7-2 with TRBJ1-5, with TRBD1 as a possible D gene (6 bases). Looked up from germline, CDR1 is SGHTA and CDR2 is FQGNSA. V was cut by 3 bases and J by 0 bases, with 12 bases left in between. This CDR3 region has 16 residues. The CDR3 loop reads CASSFGGSDSNQPQHF. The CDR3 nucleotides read TGTGCCAGCAGCTTTGGGGGCAGCGATAGCAATCAGCCCCAGCATTTT.

CDR3 in DNA: TGTGCCAGCAGTCGGTCAGGGGCGATCTACGACAAAAACATTCAGTACTTC. It encodes CASSRSGAIYDKNIQYF. This chain uses TRBV28 with TRBJ2-4; D may be TRBD1 (6 bases). This CDR3 has 17 residues. CDR1 is MDHEN, CDR2 SYDVKM, per germline. The V end was cut by 5 bases, the J end by 3 bases, with 20 bases between.

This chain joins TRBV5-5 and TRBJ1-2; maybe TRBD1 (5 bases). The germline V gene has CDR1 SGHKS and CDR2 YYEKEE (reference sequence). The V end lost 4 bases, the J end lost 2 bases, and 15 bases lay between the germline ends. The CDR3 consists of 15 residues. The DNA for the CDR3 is TGTGCCAGCAGCCCCAGGGAACTACCGAACTATGGCTACACCTTC. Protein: CASSPRELPNYGYTF.

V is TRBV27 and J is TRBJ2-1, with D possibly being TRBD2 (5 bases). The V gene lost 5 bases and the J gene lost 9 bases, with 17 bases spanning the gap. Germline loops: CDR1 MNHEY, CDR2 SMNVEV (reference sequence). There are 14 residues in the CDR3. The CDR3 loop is CASSGEGRGGEQFF. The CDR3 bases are TGTGCCAGCAGTGGCGAAGGGCGAGGAGGTGAGCAGTTCTTC.

CDR3 bases: TGTGCCAGCTCCCAGAAACGGGGGGAGGGGACTGAAGCTTTCTTT. This gives the protein CASSQKRGEGTEAFF. The V gene is TRBV18, the J gene TRBJ1-1; D may be TRBD1 (5 bases). The CDR3 loop spans 15 amino acids. Between the trimmed V and J ends, which lost 6 bases and 5 bases, there was a span of 19 bases. CDR1 is KGHSH and CDR2 is LQKENI in the germline V gene.

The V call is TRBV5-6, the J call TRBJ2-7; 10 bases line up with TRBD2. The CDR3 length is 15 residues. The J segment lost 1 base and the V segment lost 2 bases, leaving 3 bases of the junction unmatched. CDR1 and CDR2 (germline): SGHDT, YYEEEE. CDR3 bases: TGTGCCAGCAGCTTTTGGACTAGCGGATCCTACGAGCAGTACTTC. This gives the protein CASSFWTSGSYEQYF.

The CDR3: CASRVGGQGYEQYF. The CDR3 DNA follows: TGTGCCAGCAGAGTGGGGGGACAGGGGTATGAGCAGTACTTC. The chain couples TRBV28 to TRBJ2-7; 10 bases fit TRBD1. Per the germline V gene, CDR1 is MDHEN and CDR2 is SYDVKM. With 6 bases clipped from V and 7 bases from J, the junction kept 9 bases outside the gene matches. CDR3 size: 14 residues.

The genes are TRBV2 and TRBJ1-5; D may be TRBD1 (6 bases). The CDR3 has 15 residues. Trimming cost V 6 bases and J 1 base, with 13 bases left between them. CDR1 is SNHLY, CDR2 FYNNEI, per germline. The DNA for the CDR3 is TGTGCCAGCAGCCCCCAGGGGTCAAGCAATCAGCCCCAGCATTTT. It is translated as CASSPQGSSNQPQHF.

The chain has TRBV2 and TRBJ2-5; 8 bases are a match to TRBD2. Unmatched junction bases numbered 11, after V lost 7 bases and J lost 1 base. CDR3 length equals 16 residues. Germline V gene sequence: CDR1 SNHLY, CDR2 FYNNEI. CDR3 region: CASTSRAGASQETQYF. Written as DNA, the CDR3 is TGTGCCAGCACCTCTCGAGCGGGGGCATCCCAAGAGACCCAGTACTTC.

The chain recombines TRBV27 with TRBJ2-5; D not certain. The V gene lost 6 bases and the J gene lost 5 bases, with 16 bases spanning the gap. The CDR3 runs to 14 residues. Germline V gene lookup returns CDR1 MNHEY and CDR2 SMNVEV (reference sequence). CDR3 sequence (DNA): TGTGCCAGCAGGAGGCTCTGGGCCGGGGAGACCCAGTACTTC. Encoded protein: CASRRLWAGETQYF.

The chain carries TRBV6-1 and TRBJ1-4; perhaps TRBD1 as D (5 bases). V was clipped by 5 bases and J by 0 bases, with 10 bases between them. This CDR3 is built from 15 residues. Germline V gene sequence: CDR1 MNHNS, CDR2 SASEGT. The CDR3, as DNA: TGTGCCAGCAGTTTACAGGTTGCAACTAATGAAAAACTGTTTTTT. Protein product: CASSLQVATNEKLFF.

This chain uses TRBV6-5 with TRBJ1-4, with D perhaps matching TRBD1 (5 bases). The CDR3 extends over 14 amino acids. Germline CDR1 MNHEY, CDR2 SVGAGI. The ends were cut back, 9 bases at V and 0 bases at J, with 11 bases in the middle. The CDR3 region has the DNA TGTGCCAGTACGGGGCTTGCAACTAATGAAAAACTGTTTTTT. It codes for CASTGLATNEKLFF.

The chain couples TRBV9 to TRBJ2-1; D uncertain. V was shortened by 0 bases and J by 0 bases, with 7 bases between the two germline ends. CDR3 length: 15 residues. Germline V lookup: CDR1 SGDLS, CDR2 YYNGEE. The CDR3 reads CASSVVSSSYNEQFF. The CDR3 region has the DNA TGTGCCAGCAGCGTAGTATCGAGCTCCTACAATGAGCAGTTCTTC. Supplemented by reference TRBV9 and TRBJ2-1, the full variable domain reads DSGVTQTPKHLITATGQRVTLRCSPRSGDLSVYWYQQSLDQGLQFLIQYYNGEERAKGNILERFSAQQFPDLHSELNLSSLELGDSALYFCASSVVSSSYNEQFFGPGTRLTVL.